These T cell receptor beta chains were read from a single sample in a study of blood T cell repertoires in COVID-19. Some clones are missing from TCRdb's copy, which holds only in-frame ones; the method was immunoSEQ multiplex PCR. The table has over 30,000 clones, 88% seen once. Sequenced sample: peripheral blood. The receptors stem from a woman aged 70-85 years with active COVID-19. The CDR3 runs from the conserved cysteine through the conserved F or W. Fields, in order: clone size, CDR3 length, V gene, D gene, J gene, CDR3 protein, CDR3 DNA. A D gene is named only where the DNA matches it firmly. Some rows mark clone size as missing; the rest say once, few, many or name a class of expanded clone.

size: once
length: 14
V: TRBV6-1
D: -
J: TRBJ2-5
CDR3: CASSEENYQETQYF
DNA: TGTGCCAGCAGTGAAGAAAACTACCAAGAGACCCAGTACTTC

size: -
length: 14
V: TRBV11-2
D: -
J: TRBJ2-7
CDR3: CASSPGAGHGEQYF
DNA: TGTGCCAGCAGCCCTGGAGCAGGGCATGGCGAGCAGTACTTC

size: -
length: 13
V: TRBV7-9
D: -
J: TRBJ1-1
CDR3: CASSPFSVSGAFF
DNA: TGTGCCAGCAGCCCCTTTAGTGTGTCTGGAGCTTTCTTT

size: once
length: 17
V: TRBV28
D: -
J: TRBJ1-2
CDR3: CASSSHYRQGLIGGYTF
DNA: TGTGCCAGCAGTTCGCACTACAGGCAGGGGCTGATAGGAGGCTACACCTTC

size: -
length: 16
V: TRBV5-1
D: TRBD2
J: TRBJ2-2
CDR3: CASSLRGLANTGELFF
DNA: TGCGCCAGCAGCTTGAGGGGACTAGCAAACACCGGGGAGCTGTTTTTT

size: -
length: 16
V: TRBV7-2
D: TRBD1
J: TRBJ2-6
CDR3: CASSLGQRPGANVLTF
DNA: TGTGCCAGCAGCTTGGGACAGCGCCCTGGGGCCAACGTCCTGACTTTC

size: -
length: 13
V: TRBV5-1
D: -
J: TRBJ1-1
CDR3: CASKKGVNTEAFF
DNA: TGCGCCAGCAAGAAAGGGGTGAACACTGAAGCTTTCTTT

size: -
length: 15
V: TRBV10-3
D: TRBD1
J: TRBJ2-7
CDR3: CASSSGMTGSYEQYF
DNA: TGTGCCTCTTCATCTGGTATGACAGGGAGCTACGAGCAGTACTTC

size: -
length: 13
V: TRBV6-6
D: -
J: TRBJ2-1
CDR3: CASSTGSASEQFF
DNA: TGTGCCAGCAGTACCGGGTCGGCCAGTGAGCAGTTCTTC

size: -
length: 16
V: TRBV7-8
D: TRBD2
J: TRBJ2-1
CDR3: CASSLGLAGAGDEQFF
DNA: TGTGCCAGCAGCTTAGGGCTAGCGGGGGCAGGGGATGAGCAGTTCTTC

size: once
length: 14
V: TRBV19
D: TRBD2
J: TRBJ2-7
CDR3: CASSKPGGAYEQYF
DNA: TGTGCCAGTAGTAAACCGGGAGGCGCCTACGAGCAGTACTTC

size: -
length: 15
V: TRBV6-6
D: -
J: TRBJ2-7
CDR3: CASSYPGQGPYEQYF
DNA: TGTGCCAGCAGTTACCCCGGACAAGGCCCATACGAGCAGTACTTC

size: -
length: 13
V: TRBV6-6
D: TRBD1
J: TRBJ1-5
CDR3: CASLQGGGQPQHF
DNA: TGTGCCAGCCTCCAGGGGGGCGGACAGCCCCAGCATTTT

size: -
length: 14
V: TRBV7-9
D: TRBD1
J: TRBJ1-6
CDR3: CASSSGTGWSPLHF
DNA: TGTGCCAGCAGCTCCGGGACAGGGTGGTCACCCCTCCACTTT

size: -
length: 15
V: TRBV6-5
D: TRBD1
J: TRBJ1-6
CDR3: CASSSGQRYNSPLHF
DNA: TGTGCCAGCAGTTCGGGACAGAGATATAATTCACCCCTCCACTTT

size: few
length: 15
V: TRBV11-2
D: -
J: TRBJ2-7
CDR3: CASSLSGWLGYEQYF
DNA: TGTGCCAGCAGCTTATCCGGGTGGCTTGGGTACGAGCAGTACTTC

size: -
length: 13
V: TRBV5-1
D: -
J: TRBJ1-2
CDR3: CASSLEAGVGYTF
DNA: TGCGCCAGCAGCTTGGAAGCAGGGGTCGGCTACACCTTC

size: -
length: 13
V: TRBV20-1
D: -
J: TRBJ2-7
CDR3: CSARAWGPYEQYF
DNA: TGCAGTGCTCGTGCTTGGGGGCCTTACGAGCAGTACTTC

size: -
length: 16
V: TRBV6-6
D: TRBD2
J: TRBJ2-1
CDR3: CASSSGPQRGGLEQFF
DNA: TGTGCCAGCAGTTCTGGGCCGCAGCGGGGGGGCCTTGAGCAGTTCTTC

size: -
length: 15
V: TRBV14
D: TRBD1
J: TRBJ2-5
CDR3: CASSQEAGGWETQYF
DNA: TGTGCCAGCAGCCAAGAGGCAGGGGGCTGGGAGACCCAGTACTTC

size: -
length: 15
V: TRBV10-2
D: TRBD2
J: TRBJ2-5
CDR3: CASLGLTSGQETQYF
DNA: TGCGCCAGCTTGGGGTTAACTAGCGGCCAAGAGACCCAGTACTTC

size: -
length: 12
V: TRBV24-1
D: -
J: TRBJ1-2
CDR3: CATSEGGRRYTF
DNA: TGTGCCACCAGTGAAGGAGGGAGGCGCTACACCTTC

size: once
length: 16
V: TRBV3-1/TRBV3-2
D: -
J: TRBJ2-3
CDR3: CASSKEGQPATDTQYF
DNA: TGTGCCAGCAGCAAGGAGGGACAGCCAGCCACAGATACGCAGTATTTT

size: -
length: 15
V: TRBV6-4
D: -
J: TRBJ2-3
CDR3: CASSDSHSPTDTQYF
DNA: TGTGCCAGCAGTGACTCGCACTCCCCGACAGATACGCAGTATTTT

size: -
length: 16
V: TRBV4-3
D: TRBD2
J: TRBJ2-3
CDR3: CASSQGTSGYTDTQYF
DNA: TGCGCCAGCAGCCAAGGGACTAGCGGGTACACAGATACGCAGTATTTT

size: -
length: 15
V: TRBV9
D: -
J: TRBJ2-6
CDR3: CASSIQGPGANVLTF
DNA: TGTGCCAGCAGCATCCAGGGCCCTGGGGCCAACGTCCTGACTTTC

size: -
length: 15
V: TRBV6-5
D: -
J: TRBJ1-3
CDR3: CASSYSGGSGNTIYF
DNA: TGTGCCAGCAGTTACTCGGGAGGCTCTGGAAACACCATATATTTT

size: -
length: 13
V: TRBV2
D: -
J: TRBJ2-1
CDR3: CATKEGANNEQFF
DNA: TGTGCCACCAAGGAGGGGGCTAACAATGAGCAGTTCTTC

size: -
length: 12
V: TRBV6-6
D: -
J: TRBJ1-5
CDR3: CASRTGGQPQHF
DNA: TGTGCCAGCAGGACGGGGGGGCAGCCCCAGCATTTT

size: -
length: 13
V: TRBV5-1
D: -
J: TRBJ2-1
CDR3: CASSLAQGNEQFF
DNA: TGCGCCAGCAGCTTGGCCCAGGGGAATGAGCAGTTCTTC

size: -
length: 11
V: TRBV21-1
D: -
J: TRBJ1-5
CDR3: CASSTYQPQHF
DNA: TGTGCCAGCAGCACATATCAGCCCCAGCATTTT

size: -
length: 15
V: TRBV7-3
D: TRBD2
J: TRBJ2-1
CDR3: CASSIVAGGYNEQFF
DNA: TGTGCCAGCAGCATTGTAGCGGGGGGTTACAATGAGCAGTTCTTC

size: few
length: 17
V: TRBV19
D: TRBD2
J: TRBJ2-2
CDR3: CASSIGASGGLTGELFF
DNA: TGTGCCAGTAGTATCGGGGCTAGCGGGGGCCTGACCGGGGAGCTGTTTTTT

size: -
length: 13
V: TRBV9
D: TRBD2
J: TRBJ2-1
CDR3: CASSLSGVGEQFF
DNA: TGTGCCAGCAGCCTTAGCGGGGTGGGTGAGCAGTTCTTC